A selection of T cell receptor beta chains follows, all from one sample in a study of Graves' ophthalmopathy and Graves' hyperthyroidism. TCRdb analysed the multiplex PCR reads with MiXCR anew, one entry per CDR3 protein. The sample records some 370,000 distinct CDR3 sequences, approximately 18% being singletons. The sample consisted of peripheral blood. These receptors all stem from an adult woman with stable Graves' hyperthyroidism. CDR3s include the opening cysteine and the closing phenylalanine or tryptophan. A D gene is named only where the DNA matches it firmly. A row's size may be missing; if present it is once, few, many or a size class.

size,J,D,V,CDR3,DNA
many,TRBJ1-1,-,TRBV5-1,CASSLRTGTEAFF,TGCGCCAGCAGCCTGAGAACCGGGACCGAAGCTTTCTTT
many,TRBJ2-5,TRBD2,TRBV7-9,CASSLGVAGVETQYF,TGTGCCAGCAGCTTAGGGGTAGCGGGAGTTGAGACCCAGTACTTC
many,TRBJ2-7,-,TRBV29-1,CSVERGGEQYF,TGCAGCGTTGAACGGGGTGGCGAGCAGTACTTC
many,TRBJ2-6,-,TRBV20-1,CSARGTSSGANVLTF,TGCAGTGCTAGGGGAACCTCCTCTGGGGCCAACGTCCTGACTTTC
many,TRBJ2-2,-,TRBV6-2/TRBV6-3,CASSYDRRGFAWTGELFF,TGTGCCAGCAGTTACGACCGGCGGGGATTCGCGTGGACCGGGGAGCTGTTTTTT
many,TRBJ1-1,-,TRBV11-2,CASSHRGLGDTEAFF,TGTGCCAGCAGCCACCGGGGTCTCGGGGACACTGAAGCTTTCTTT
-,TRBJ2-5,-,TRBV6-1,CASSKERFLRETQYF,TGTGCCAGCAGTAAAGAACGTTTTTTGAGGGAGACCCAGTACTTC
many,TRBJ2-7,-,TRBV6-1,CASSEFNEQYF,TGTGCCAGCAGTGAATTCAACGAGCAGTACTTC
many,TRBJ2-7,TRBD2,TRBV28,CASSLWPSGRTYEQYF,TGTGCCAGCAGTTTATGGCCTAGCGGGAGGACCTACGAGCAGTACTTC
many,TRBJ1-2,-,TRBV28,CASSSGGGPNYGYTF,TGTGCCAGCAGTTCTGGGGGGGGGCCCAACTATGGCTACACCTTC
many,TRBJ2-7,-,TRBV6-2/TRBV6-3,CASSFAFSPVEQYF,TGTGCCAGCAGTTTCGCTTTTTCTCCGGTCGAGCAGTACTTC
-,TRBJ1-2,-,TRBV12-5,CASGLVQGTNYGYTF,TGTGCTAGTGGTTTGGTGCAGGGAACCAACTATGGCTACACCTTC
many,TRBJ2-5,TRBD1,TRBV7-2,CASSSSGTGGTQYF,TGTGCCAGCAGCTCATCCGGGACAGGTGGGACCCAGTACTTC
many,TRBJ1-5,-,TRBV20-1,CSARFGGSNQPQHF,TGCAGTGCTAGATTCGGCGGTAGCAATCAGCCCCAGCATTTT
many,TRBJ2-2,TRBD1,TRBV6-1,CASATGDDTGELFF,TGTGCCAGCGCGACAGGGGACGACACCGGGGAGCTGTTTTTT
-,TRBJ2-7,-,TRBV20-1,CSARDTGDYYEQYF,TGCAGTGCTAGAGATACAGGGGACTACTACGAGCAGTACTTC
many,TRBJ1-1,-,TRBV20-1,CSAKSTAGNTEAFF,TGCAGTGCTAAATCGACGGCTGGGAACACTGAAGCTTTCTTT
many,TRBJ1-5,-,TRBV6-1,CASSKQDPNQPQHF,TGTGCCAGCAGTAAACAGGATCCCAATCAGCCCCAGCATTTT
-,TRBJ2-5,-,TRBV6-2/TRBV6-3,CASSYSQVQETQYF,TGTGCCAGCAGTTACTCACAGGTCCAAGAGACCCAGTACTTC
many,TRBJ1-1,TRBD1,TRBV10-3,CAISGIDRGSMNTEAFF,TGTGCCATCAGTGGCATAGACAGGGGAAGCATGAACACTGAAGCTTTCTTT
-,TRBJ1-5,-,TRBV6-1,CASSTLHGAQPQHF,TGTGCCAGCAGTACCCTTCACGGGGCTCAGCCCCAGCATTTT
many,TRBJ1-5,-,TRBV24-1,CATSDLLASPQHF,TGTGCCACCAGTGATTTGTTGGCAAGTCCCCAGCATTTT
many,TRBJ2-7,-,TRBV25-1,CASSDAKPGPGRTEQYF,TGTGCCAGCAGTGACGCGAAACCGGGCCCTGGGAGGACAGAGCAGTACTTC
-,TRBJ2-7,TRBD2,TRBV6-1,CASRIAGSSYEQYF,TGTGCCAGCAGGATAGCGGGATCCTCCTACGAGCAGTACTTC
few,TRBJ1-6,-,TRBV4-1,CASSQPQRELDSPLHF,TGCGCCAGCAGCCAACCCCAAAGGGAATTGGATTCACCCCTCCACTTT
many,TRBJ2-5,-,TRBV7-2,CASRAAGQSQETQYF,TGTGCCAGTCGCGCAGCGGGACAGAGTCAAGAGACCCAGTACTTC
many,TRBJ2-4,TRBD1,TRBV2,CASSIRDRADIQYF,TGTGCCAGCAGTATCCGGGACAGGGCTGACATTCAGTACTTC
many,TRBJ2-5,-,TRBV6-5,CASRVTGTETQYF,TGTGCCAGCAGGGTCACAGGGACGGAGACCCAGTACTTC